The clone carrying this TCR beta chain was seen at least ten times. TCRdb reprocessed the 5' RACE reads via MiXCR and lists one record per CDR3 protein. The sample lists some 200,000 distinct CDR3 sequences, just over 9.5% occurring once. The CDR3 is 14 residues long. The V gene's germline CDR1 is SQVTM and CDR2 ANQGSEA. V was pared by 6 bases and J by 5 bases, with 19 bases between. The sample comes from a study of T-cell memory formation after mild COVID-19. The source of this sequence is a man in his late teens or twenties who had mild COVID-19 (a few samples of this study predate the infection). Cell type and time point are not known. The chain recombines TRBV29-1 with TRBJ2-5, with a tentative D call TRBD1 (5 bases). The sample consisted of PBMCs or a T cell subset sorted from them (not recorded which). The CDR3 reads CSVTGPYPRETQYF. CDR3 nucleotide sequence: TGCAGCGTAACAGGACCATATCCACGGGAGACCCAGTACTTC. Full variable domain (remainder filled in from reference TRBV29-1 and TRBJ2-5): SAVISQKPSRDICQRGTSLTIQCQVDSQVTMMFWYRQQPGQSLTLIATANQGSEATYESGFVIDKFPISRPNLTFSTLTVSNMSPEDSSIYLCSVTGPYPRETQYFGPGTRLLVL.